The clone carrying this T cell receptor beta chain was observed a handful of times. Its antigen is unidentified. One end of the junction varies from germline; a read error may be responsible. The CDR3 end falls 3 residues outside the read, so it is completed with the germline J gene. Other DNA sequences in this sample translate to the same CDR3. Per germline, CDR1 SGHTA and CDR2 FQGNSA. The CDR3 totals 15 residues. These data come from a study of T cell clonality in common variable immunodeficiency. Study-wide findings and caveats: Patient heterogeneity in the CVID cohort limited correlations between repertoire features and clinical complications. Shared TCRbeta clones were fewer between CVID subjects than controls.

TCRdb's copy holds only in-frame clones and misses some; the assay was immunoSEQ multiplex PCR. Singletons are absent from the sample, which has about 39,000 clones. The chain couples TRBV7-2 to TRBJ1-3; D is unclear. Sequencing input: peripheral blood mononuclear cells. This clonotype was obtained from a person aged 18 to 75 in good health. The covered CDR3 bases are TGTGCCAGCAGCTTATTAGGGCCCTCTGGAAACACG. It codes for CASSLLGPSGNT. The full CDR3 is CASSLLGPSGNTIYF.